The 31 T cell receptor beta chains given below trace back to one sample, sequenced in a study of blood T cell repertoires in COVID-19. Produced via immunoSEQ multiplex PCR; TCRdb's table is partial and in-frame only. The sample lists 150,000 to 200,000 clones, 85% to 90% seen once, with more than 0.75% in the top ten. Sequencing was done on a sample of peripheral blood. These receptor sequences come from a man between 18 and 29 years old with acute or convalescent COVID-19.

The chain links TRBV18 to TRBJ1-4, with 7 bases identical to TRBD1. V shed 5 bases and J 4 bases; nucleotides not matched to a gene: 4. The CDR3 covers 14 residues. In germline, CDR1 is KGHSH, CDR2 LQKENI. The CDR3 DNA reads as TGTGCCAGCTCAATGGGACAGAGTAATGAAAAACTGTTTTTT. Translated: CASSMGQSNEKLFF.

The rearrangement uses TRBV6-4 and TRBJ2-3; TRBD2 is a possible D gene (6 bases). Trimming left V 3 bases short and J 3 bases short, with 10 bases between. Per the germline V gene, CDR1 is MRHNA and CDR2 is SNTAGT. CDR3 length: 14 amino acids. CDR3 loop: CASSDSGETDTQYF. The CDR3 bases are TGTGCCAGCAGTGATTCGGGGGAGACAGATACGCAGTATTTT.

The chain employs TRBV28 and TRBJ2-2, with D maybe TRBD1 (7 bases). The V gene lost 6 bases and the J gene lost 5 bases, with 16 bases spanning the gap. CDR1 is MDHEN and CDR2 is SYDVKM in the germline V gene. The CDR3 spans 15 residues. CDR3 in amino acids: CASSLRGAGTGELFF. For the CDR3, the DNA is TGTGCCAGCAGCCTCAGGGGGGCGGGGACCGGGGAGCTGTTTTTT.

This rearrangement joins TRBV28 to TRBJ1-1, with a tentative D call TRBD1 (6 bases). Trimming stripped 5 bases from V and 2 bases from J, with 15 bases between. The germline gives CDR1 MDHEN, CDR2 SYDVKM. The CDR3 is 15 residues long. The CDR3 loop reads CASSAPGDGNTEAFF. In nucleotides, the CDR3 is TGTGCCAGCAGTGCCCCAGGGGACGGCAACACTGAAGCTTTCTTT.

The chain recombines TRBV19 with TRBJ1-2; no firm D call. V was pared by 1 base and J by 2 bases, with 8 bases between. The CDR3 length is 14 residues. Germline lookup yields CDR1 LNHDA and CDR2 SQIVND (reference sequence). This CDR3 reads CASSIGRGNYGYTF. CDR3 nucleotides: TGTGCCAGTAGTATAGGGCGAGGAAACTATGGCTACACCTTC.

Only one count was recorded for this clone. The V and J genes are TRBV4-1 and TRBJ2-3; 8 positions match TRBD2. Germline V gives CDR1 MGHRA, CDR2 YSYEKL. The CDR3 has 15 amino acids. Trimming cost V 0 bases and J 5 bases; bases outside gene matches: 4. For the CDR3, the DNA is TGCGCCAGCAGCCAAGACGCGGGGGGTGTAGATACGCAGTATTTT. Its translation: CASSQDAGGVDTQYF.

The chain links TRBV6-5 to TRBJ1-2; no clear D. The germline V gene has CDR1 MNHEY and CDR2 SVGAGI. This CDR3 spans 15 amino acids. Trimming pared 6 bases from V and 0 bases from J, leaving 14 bases between. The CDR3: CASSRTSDSNYGYTF. The CDR3 DNA follows: TGTGCCAGCAGCCGAACGTCAGATTCTAACTATGGCTACACCTTC.

The chain joins TRBV4-1 to TRBJ2-1, with D possibly matching TRBD2 (6 bases). V shed 1 base and J shed 1 base, with 8 bases lying between them. This CDR3 is built from 15 residues. Germline V lookup: CDR1 MGHRA, CDR2 YSYEKL. The CDR3 DNA reads as TGCGCCAGCAGCCAAGTGGGGGGATCCTACAATGAGCAGTTCTTC. Protein product: CASSQVGGSYNEQFF.

The chain recombines TRBV7-9 with TRBJ1-5, with TRBD1 matching 7 bases. With 4 bases clipped from V and 5 bases from J, the junction kept 8 bases outside the gene matches. Germline CDR1 is SEHNR and CDR2 is FQNEAQ (reference sequence). This CDR3 contains 15 residues. The CDR3 DNA reads as TGTGCCAGCAGCTCAGGGACAGAAGTTTATCAGCCCCAGCATTTT. It translates to CASSSGTEVYQPQHF.

This chain connects TRBV12-3 or TRBV12-4 to TRBJ1-5; D is uncertain. The CDR3 has 13 amino acids. Trimming removed 3 bases at V and 5 bases at J, with 8 bases between. The CDR3: CASSFTRDQPQHF. DNA of the CDR3: TGTGCCAGCAGTTTTACTAGGGATCAGCCCCAGCATTTT.

J is TRBJ1-6 and V is TRBV19; 7 bases are a match to TRBD1. Germline assignment: CDR1 LNHDA and CDR2 SQIVND (reference sequence). This CDR3 comprises 15 residues. V dropped 4 bases and J dropped 4; count of bases not matched to a gene: 4. CDR3 bases: TGTGCCAGTAGTAGGCCGGGACAGTATAATTCACCCCTCCACTTT. It is translated as CASSRPGQYNSPLHF.

To note about this clone: Distinct nucleotide sequences in the sample also encode this CDR3. V gene TRBV19 combines with J gene TRBJ1-5; 10 bases map to TRBD1. Germline CDR1 and CDR2: LNHDA and SQIVND (reference sequence). With V trimmed by 3 bases and J by 5 bases, 1 base remained unmatched. This CDR3 contains 14 residues. The CDR3 DNA reads TGTGCCAGTAGTATTGGGACAGGGGATCAGCCCCAGCATTTT. Its translation: CASSIGTGDQPQHF.

The rearrangement links TRBV9 to TRBJ2-1; a weak D match, TRBD1 (5 bases). The CDR3 consists of 15 residues. Between the trimmed V and J ends, which lost 0 bases and 9 bases, there was a span of 16 bases. Germline V gene data show CDR1 as SGDLS and CDR2 as YYNGEE. The CDR3 sequence: CASSVETARRSEQFF. In DNA form, the CDR3 reads TGTGCCAGCAGCGTAGAGACAGCCCGCCGGAGTGAGCAGTTCTTC.

This clone has just a few counts. The chain uses TRBV2 and TRBJ2-7; D possibly corresponds to TRBD1 (5 bases). CDR3 length equals 14 residues. Looked up from germline, CDR1 is SNHLY and CDR2 is FYNNEI. Trimming took off 4 bases at V and 0 bases at J, with 10 bases between the two ends. The DNA of the CDR3 is TGTGCCAGCAGTGTTCAGGGTACCTCCTACGAGCAGTACTTC. Encoded protein: CASSVQGTSYEQYF.

This clone was seen once. This chain links TRBV28 with TRBJ1-1; 7 nucleotides match TRBD1. The CDR3 consists of 14 residues. Per the germline V gene, CDR1 is MDHEN and CDR2 is SYDVKM. J gave up 3 bases and V 7 bases, and 8 bases lay outside the gene matches. CDR3 residues: CASTEDRFHTEAFF. The DNA of the CDR3 is TGTGCCAGCACCGAGGACAGGTTTCACACTGAAGCTTTCTTT.

The rearrangement uses TRBV6-5 and TRBJ1-6; D gene unclear. The V gene's germline CDR1 is MNHEY and CDR2 SVGAGI. The V and J ends lost 10 bases and 0 bases respectively, with 4 bases between them. The CDR3 contains 12 residues. The CDR3 protein is CATNSYNSPLHF. For the CDR3, the DNA is TGTGCCACCAACTCCTATAATTCACCCCTCCACTTT.

This chain connects TRBV2 to TRBJ2-6; 12 bases map to TRBD1. The V segment lost 10 bases and the J segment 0 bases; nucleotides outside the gene matches: 10. The CDR3 spans 18 residues. Germline lookup yields CDR1 SNHLY and CDR2 FYNNEI. In nucleotides, the CDR3 is TGTGCCACCAGGGGGGGACAGGGGGCAGGCTCTGGGGCCAACGTCCTGACTTTC. Protein sequence: CATRGGQGAGSGANVLTF.

V is TRBV11-3 and J is TRBJ1-1; 8 bases agree with TRBD1. Germline V gives CDR1 SGHNT, CDR2 YENEEA. V trimming: 5 bases; J trimming: 8 bases; junction bases outside the gene matches: 4. The CDR3 consists of 12 residues. This CDR3 is CASSRRTGEAFF. The CDR3 DNA sequence: TGTGCCAGCAGCCGAAGGACAGGGGAAGCTTTCTTT.

The CDR3 nucleotides read TGTGCCAGCAGTGAAGGGGGTTGGAGGGCTTACACCGGGGAGCTGTTTTTT. Translating it yields CASSEGGWRAYTGELFF. The J gene is TRBJ2-2, the V gene TRBV6-1; the D gene is possibly TRBD2 (6 bases). Looked up from germline, CDR1 is MNHNS and CDR2 is SASEGT. This CDR3 has 17 residues. Deletions cut 1 base from V and 3 bases from J, with 15 bases between.

This clone turned up a few times. The chain has TRBV7-8 and TRBJ1-5; TRBD1 aligns across 9 bases. J was trimmed by 7 bases and V by 5 bases; bases with no gene match: 9. The CDR3 has 15 amino acids. Germline values: CDR1 SGHVS, CDR2 FQNEAQ. The CDR3 loop is CASSRLGQGWQPQHF. In nucleotides, the CDR3 is TGTGCCAGCAGCCGGTTGGGACAGGGCTGGCAGCCCCAGCATTTT.

The chain couples TRBV5-1 to TRBJ2-1; TRBD1 aligns across 9 bases. CDR3 size: 14 residues. V gave up 6 bases and J gave up 9 bases; unmatched junction bases: 10. Looked up from germline, CDR1 is SGHRS and CDR2 is YFSETQ. The CDR3 DNA follows: TGCGCCAGCATACCGGGACAGGGATTCTCTGAGCAGTTCTTC. Protein product: CASIPGQGFSEQFF.

The gene calls are TRBV7-7 and TRBJ1-2, with a weak D call TRBD1 (6 bases). Per germline, CDR1 SSHAT and CDR2 FNYEAQ (reference sequence). V lost 4 bases, J lost 7 bases, and 13 bases lay in between. The CDR3 sequence is 13 residues long. The CDR3 DNA sequence: TGTGCCAGCAGCTCGTCAGGGGTACTTGGCTACACCTTC. Translation gives CASSSSGVLGYTF.

The chain links TRBV6-6 to TRBJ2-7, with TRBD2 identical over 9 bases. The ends lost 7 bases at V and 0 bases at J; junction bases unmatched: 7. Germline CDR1 and CDR2: MNHNY and SVGAGI (reference sequence). There are 15 residues in the CDR3. The CDR3 loop is CASKDSGGLSYEQYF. The CDR3 region has the DNA TGTGCCAGCAAAGACAGCGGGGGGCTCTCCTACGAGCAGTACTTC.

The chain joins TRBV7-8 to TRBJ1-5; no reliable D call. The V end lost 2 bases, the J end lost 0 bases, and 11 bases lay between the germline ends. CDR1 SGHVS and CDR2 FQNEAQ come from the germline V gene. The CDR3 contains 16 residues. The CDR3 sequence: CASSLRTEYSNQPQHF. CDR3 in DNA: TGTGCCAGCAGCTTACGTACAGAGTATAGCAATCAGCCCCAGCATTTT.

This sequence joins TRBV28 and TRBJ1-1; 8 bases map to TRBD1. Germline V gene sequence: CDR1 MDHEN, CDR2 SYDVKM. The CDR3 consists of 13 residues. V lost 7 bases and J lost 8; bases outside the gene matches: 9. CDR3 sequence (DNA): TGTGCCAGCATGAGCAGGGGGCGCGGAGAAGCTTTCTTT. Protein: CASMSRGRGEAFF.

The rearrangement uses TRBV6-2 or TRBV6-3 and TRBJ2-3; perhaps TRBD2 as D (7 bases). Germline CDR1 is MNHEY and CDR2 is SVGEGT. The V and J ends lost 5 bases and 2 bases respectively, with 20 bases between them. This CDR3 is 17 amino acids long. In DNA, the CDR3 is TGTGCCAGCAGTGGGGGGGGCCCTGGCGGGGCCACAGATACGCAGTATTTT. It encodes CASSGGGPGGATDTQYF.

For the CDR3, the DNA is TGTGCCAGCAGCTTAGCAGCGGAGCAGCCCCAGCATTTT. This codes for CASSLAAEQPQHF. J is TRBJ1-5 and V is TRBV7-6, with D unresolved. V gave up 0 bases and J gave up 7 bases, with 7 bases separating them. Germline V lookup: CDR1 SGHVS, CDR2 FNYEAQ. The CDR3 has 13 amino acids. Combining the CDR3 with reference TRBV7-6 and TRBJ1-5 gives the whole variable domain GAGVSQSPRYKVTKRGQDVALRCDPISGHVSLYWYRQALGQGPEFLTYFNYEAQQDKSGLPNDRFSAERPEGSISTLTIQRTEQRDSAMYRCASSLAAEQPQHFGDGTRLSIL.

The chain is built from TRBV29-1 and TRBJ2-1, with 11 bases lining up with TRBD2. V lost 3 bases, J lost 5 bases, and 6 bases stayed unmatched. The CDR3 sequence is 15 residues long. The V gene's germline CDR1 is SQVTM and CDR2 ANQGSEA. This chain's CDR3 is CSVELAGGRDNEQFF. CDR3 nucleotides: TGCAGCGTTGAGTTAGCGGGGGGGCGGGACAATGAGCAGTTCTTC.

CDR3 sequence (DNA): TGTGCCAGCAGCGGCCAGGTGGTGAACACTGAAGCTTTCTTT. Residues: CASSGQVVNTEAFF. The rearrangement links TRBV7-2 to TRBJ1-1, with D unresolved. The CDR3 spans 14 residues. With 5 bases removed from V and 0 bases from J, the gap between germline ends came to 10 bases. Germline V gene sequence: CDR1 SGHTA, CDR2 FQGNSA.

J is TRBJ1-6 and V is TRBV12-5; D not certain. The CDR3 loop spans 12 amino acids. V dropped 1 base and J dropped 14 bases, with 9 bases sitting between them. Germline CDR1 reads LGHNT; CDR2 reads FRNRAP. CDR3 sequence (DNA): TGTGCTAGTGGTTTGGCAAATGGAGCCCTCCACTTT. Translation: CASGLANGALHF.

This clone appeared a single time. The gene calls are TRBV19 and TRBJ1-2; D gene unclear. The germline V gene encodes CDR1 LNHDA and CDR2 SQIVND (reference sequence). V lost 8 bases, J lost 0 bases, and 10 bases lay in between. The CDR3 spans 13 residues. The CDR3 region has the DNA TGTGCCAGTCTGGCCGCGGCTAACTATGGCTACACCTTC. The encoded protein is CASLAAANYGYTF. Supplemented by reference TRBV19 and TRBJ1-2, the full variable domain reads DGGITQSPKYLFRKEGQNVTLSCEQNLNHDAMYWYRQDPGQGLRLIYYSQIVNDFQKGDIAEGYSVSREKKESFPLTVTSAQKNPTAFYLCASLAAANYGYTFGSGTRLTVV.